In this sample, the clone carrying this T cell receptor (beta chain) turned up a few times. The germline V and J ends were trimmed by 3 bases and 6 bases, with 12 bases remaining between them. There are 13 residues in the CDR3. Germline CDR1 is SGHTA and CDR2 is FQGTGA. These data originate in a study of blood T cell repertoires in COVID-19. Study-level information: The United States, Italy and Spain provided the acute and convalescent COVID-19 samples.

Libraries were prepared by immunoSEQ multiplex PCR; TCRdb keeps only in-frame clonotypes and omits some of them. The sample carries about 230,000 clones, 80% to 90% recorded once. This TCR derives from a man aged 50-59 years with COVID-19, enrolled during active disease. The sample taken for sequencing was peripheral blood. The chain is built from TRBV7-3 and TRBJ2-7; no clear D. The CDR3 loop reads CASSFSSESEQYF. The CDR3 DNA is TGTGCCAGCAGCTTTAGCTCAGAGAGCGAGCAGTACTTC.